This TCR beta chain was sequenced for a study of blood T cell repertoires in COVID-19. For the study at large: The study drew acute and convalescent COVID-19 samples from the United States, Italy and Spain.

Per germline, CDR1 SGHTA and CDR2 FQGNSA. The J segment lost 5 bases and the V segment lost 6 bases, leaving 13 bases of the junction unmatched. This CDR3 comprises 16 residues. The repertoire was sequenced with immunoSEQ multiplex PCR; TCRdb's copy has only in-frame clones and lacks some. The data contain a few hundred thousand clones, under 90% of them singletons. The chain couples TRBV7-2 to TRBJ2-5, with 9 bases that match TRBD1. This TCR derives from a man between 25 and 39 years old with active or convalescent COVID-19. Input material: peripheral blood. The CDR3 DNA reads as TGTGCCAGCAGAAAAGAAGGGACAGGGAATTATGAGACCCAGTACTTC. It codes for CASRKEGTGNYETQYF.